This T cell receptor (beta chain) was identified during a study of vaccination and CD4 T cells after COVID-19. Study details: The study enrolled six male and four female convalescents, two of whom were Hispanic.

Turning to this clonotype: Its antigen is unidentified.

Sequenced with the Oncomine TCR Beta short-read assay was DNA taken from cultured CD4+ T cells. Extraction of genomic DNA was performed on cultured CD4+ T cells. MiXCR was run by TCRdb on the PCR reads, yielding one entry per CDR3 protein. This repertoire shows fewer than 9,000 distinct CDR3 sequences, roughly a third found once; its top ten account for roughly 34%. Treatment defined: approximately 10-day PBMC culture with coronavirus spike peptide pools or control peptides (ViraFEST assay). Collection of the unexposed donor's CD4+ T cells took place before the COVID-19 pandemic (2011-2018). Specimen: CD4+ T cells from blood, cultured in vitro. The source is a human donor in good health.

CDR3 loop: CASSHGDRADEQYF. DNA of the CDR3: TGTGCCAGCAGCCACGGGGACAGGGCCGACGAGCAGTACTTC. The chain joins TRBV11-2 to TRBJ2-7; 9 positions match TRBD1. With 5 bases clipped from V and 5 bases from J, the junction kept 7 bases outside the gene matches. Germline V gene data show CDR1 as SGHAT and CDR2 as FQNNGV. The CDR3 extends over 14 amino acids.